What follows describes a single T cell receptor (beta chain). Its cognate antigen is unknown. The repertoire was sequenced with immunoSEQ multiplex PCR; TCRdb's copy has only in-frame clones and lacks some. The sample yields some 150,000 clones, 85% to 95% seen once. The data originate from a study of T cell responses to AZD1222 COVID-19 vaccine. The study's findings and limits: Recipients of AZD1222 seropositive at baseline numbered only 6 or 7. Spike-specific TCR repertoires showed rising breadth and depth after two AZD1222 doses. Clonal diversity was possibly underestimated, and white British individuals and females predominated among donors.

Analyses pooled second doses at about 4 or about 12 weeks. The source of this sequence is an adult who received the AZD1222 COVID-19 vaccine. The sample here was peripheral blood, taken 28 days after the second AZD1222 dose.

In DNA, the CDR3 is TGTGCCAGCAGCTTAGCGCCTTCATACAATGAGCAGTTCTTC. Amino acid sequence: CASSLAPSYNEQFF. V gene TRBV7-8 combines with J gene TRBJ2-1; D remains ambiguous. This CDR3 has 14 residues. Germline V gene lookup returns CDR1 SGHVS and CDR2 FQNEAQ. Trimming took 0 bases from V and 4 from J, leaving 7 bases between them.